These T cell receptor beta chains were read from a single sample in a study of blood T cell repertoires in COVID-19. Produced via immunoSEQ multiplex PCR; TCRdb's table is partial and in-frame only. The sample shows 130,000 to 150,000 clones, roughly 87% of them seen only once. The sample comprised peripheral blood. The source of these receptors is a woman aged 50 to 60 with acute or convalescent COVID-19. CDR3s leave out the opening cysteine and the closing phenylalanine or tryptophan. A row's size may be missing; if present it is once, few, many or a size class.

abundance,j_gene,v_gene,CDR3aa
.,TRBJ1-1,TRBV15,ATSSRDTNTEAF
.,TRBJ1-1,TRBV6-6,ASSYRGDTRAF
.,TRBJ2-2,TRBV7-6,ASSPKGQGNTGELF
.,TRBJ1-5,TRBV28,ASSLGRGFRQPQH
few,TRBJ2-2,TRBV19,ASSIGGIGTGELF
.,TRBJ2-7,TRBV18,ASSPRLAGPPPSSYEQY
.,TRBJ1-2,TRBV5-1,ASSFGGLNYGYT
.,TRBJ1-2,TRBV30,AWSAALSDGYT
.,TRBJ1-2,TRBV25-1,ASRDQGQGVGYT
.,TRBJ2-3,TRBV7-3,ASSATPGLGTDTQY
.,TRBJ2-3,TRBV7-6,ASSLNQAMGRTQY
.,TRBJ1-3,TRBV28,ASSLAGTDVSGNTIY
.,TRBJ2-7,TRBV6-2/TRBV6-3,ASSYPDEQY
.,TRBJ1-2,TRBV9,ASSGDRDGYT
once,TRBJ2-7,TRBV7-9,ASSLDGGGPREQY
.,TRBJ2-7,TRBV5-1,ASSYTGSDEQY
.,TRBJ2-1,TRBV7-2,ASSLFRGRNEQF
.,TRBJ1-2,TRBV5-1,ASSTDRAYGYT
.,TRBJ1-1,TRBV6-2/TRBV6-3,ASSYPIDRNEAF
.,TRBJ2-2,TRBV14,ASSHDATGTGELF
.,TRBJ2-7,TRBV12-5,ASSSSANEQY
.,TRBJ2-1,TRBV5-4,ATPTGSYNEQF
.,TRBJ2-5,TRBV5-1,ASSLGYQDRGGETQY
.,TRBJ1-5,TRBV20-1,SASVMTGVQPQH
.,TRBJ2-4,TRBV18,ASSVLAKNIQY
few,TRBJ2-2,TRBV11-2,ASSSGTSFSGELF
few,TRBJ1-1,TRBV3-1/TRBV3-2,ASRDTGEAF
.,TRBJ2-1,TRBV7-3,ASSPFRSGNEQF
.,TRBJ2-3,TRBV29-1,SVEEVAGARDTQY
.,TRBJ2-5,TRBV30,AWRREAETQY
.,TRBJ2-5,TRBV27,ASSLWTELGETQY
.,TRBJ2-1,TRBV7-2,ASSPAGTSGSYNEQF
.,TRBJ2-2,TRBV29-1,SVESVPGLAGGGTGELF
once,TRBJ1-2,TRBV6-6,ASRSDSLYGYT
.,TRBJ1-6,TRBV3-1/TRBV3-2,ASSQTRRSYNSPLH
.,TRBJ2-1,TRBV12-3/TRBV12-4,ASSQDSFYEQF